This passage covers 12 T cell receptor beta chains from one sample sequenced in a study of T cell responses to AZD1222 COVID-19 vaccine. Using immunoSEQ multiplex PCR, the repertoire was profiled, and TCRdb retains in-frame clones only, with some absent. The sample shows 140,000 to 150,000 clones, 92% of them seen only once. Here the sequenced sample was peripheral blood, taken 28 days after the second AZD1222 dose. The receptors derive from an adult who received the AZD1222 COVID-19 vaccine.

The CDR3 nucleotides are TGCAGCGTTGAAGGAGGAGTGGGCTCGGCCCAGCATTTT. It codes for CSVEGGVGSAQHF. The chain links TRBV29-1 to TRBJ1-5; unclear D gene. The CDR3 spans 13 residues. V gave up 1 base and J gave up 11 bases, with 15 bases separating them. From germline, CDR1 is SQVTM and CDR2 ANQGSEA.

As DNA, the CDR3 is TGCAGCGCCAGAAGGGGGGGGAATGGCTACACCTTC. Translated, it gives CSARRGGNGYTF. This chain links TRBV29-1 with TRBJ1-2, with D possibly matching TRBD1 (6 bases). CDR1 and CDR2 from the germline V gene are SQVTM and ANQGSEA. Trimming removed 7 bases from V and 6 bases from J, with 15 bases in between. The CDR3 consists of 12 residues.

The chain joins TRBV3-1 (or the pseudogene TRBV3-2) to TRBJ1-3, with 7 nucleotides matching TRBD1. Germline loops: CDR1 LGHDT, CDR2 YNNKEL (reference sequence). The CDR3 is made up of 17 amino acids. J lost 0 bases, V lost 11 bases, and 16 bases had no gene match. In nucleotides, the CDR3 is TGTGCCCTGACAAGGGGGCGGGGCTGCCACTCTGGAAACACCATATATTTT. It encodes CALTRGRGCHSGNTIYF.

This clone has just a few counts. This chain joins TRBV5-4 and TRBJ2-3, with D hard to call. This CDR3 has 15 residues. V gave up 2 bases and J gave up 0 bases, with 10 bases separating them. Germline-derived CDR1 and CDR2 are SGHNT and YYREEE (reference sequence). The CDR3 loop is CASSFSATSTDTQYF. In DNA form, the CDR3 reads TGTGCCAGCAGCTTCAGCGCTACTAGCACAGATACGCAGTATTTT. The variable domain in full, with the rest retrieved from reference TRBV5-4 and TRBJ2-3, is ETGVTQSPTHLIKTRGQQVTLRCSSQSGHNTVSWYQQALGQGPQFIFQYYREEENGRGNFPPRFSGLQFPNYSSELNVNALELDDSALYLCASSFSATSTDTQYFGPGTRLTVL.

The chain joins TRBV27 to TRBJ1-1; D uncertain. The CDR3 is 16 amino acids. V gave up 8 bases and J gave up 6 bases, with 25 bases separating them. CDR1 is MNHEY, CDR2 SMNVEV, per germline (reference sequence). The CDR3 DNA reads TGTGCCAGCGACCCTTCAGGAGGCCCGTGGTCTGCTGAAGCTTTCTTT. Protein product: CASDPSGGPWSAEAFF.

The rearrangement links TRBV7-2 to TRBJ1-1, with D uncertain. This CDR3 contains 14 residues. The V end was cut by 3 bases, the J end by 2 bases, with 10 bases between. Germline V lookup: CDR1 SGHTA, CDR2 FQGNSA. The chain's CDR3 is CASSFIHYNTEAFF. The CDR3 coding sequence is TGTGCCAGCAGCTTTATCCACTATAACACTGAAGCTTTCTTT.

V is TRBV9 and J is TRBJ2-7, with 13 bases identical to TRBD2. Germline V gives CDR1 SGDLS, CDR2 YYNGEE. The CDR3 contains 16 residues. V dropped 0 bases and J dropped 3; count of bases not matched to a gene: 3. CDR3 nucleotide sequence: TGTGCCAGCAGCGTAGGGACTAGCGGGAGAGACTACGAGCAGTACTTC. Amino acid sequence: CASSVGTSGRDYEQYF. The full variable domain, rest sourced from reference TRBV9 and TRBJ2-7, is DSGVTQTPKHLITATGQRVTLRCSPRSGDLSVYWYQQSLDQGLQFLIQYYNGEERAKGNILERFSAQQFPDLHSELNLSSLELGDSALYFCASSVGTSGRDYEQYFGPGTRLTVT.

V and J are TRBV10-2 and TRBJ2-7; 10 positions agree with TRBD2. CDR3 length: 16 amino acids. Trimming took 5 bases from V and 5 from J; bases not matched to a gene: 12. Germline lookup yields CDR1 WSHSY and CDR2 SAAADI. CDR3 in amino acids: CASSPPSSGRPHEQYF. For the CDR3, the DNA is TGCGCCAGCAGTCCACCCTCTAGCGGGAGACCCCACGAGCAGTACTTC.

The V call is TRBV4-2, the J call TRBJ1-1; TRBD1 aligns across 10 bases. Germline-derived CDR1 and CDR2 are LGHNA and YNFKEQ. The CDR3 length is 22 residues. J lost 2 bases, V lost 2 bases, and 23 bases had no gene match. CDR3 protein: CASSQPIKTGTGDRLLNTEAFF. The CDR3 region has the DNA TGTGCCAGCAGCCAACCCATCAAAACAGGGACAGGGGATCGATTACTTAACACTGAAGCTTTCTTT.

This chain joins TRBV18 and TRBJ1-1; no definite D call. The CDR3 is 13 amino acids. Germline assignment: CDR1 KGHSH and CDR2 LQKENI. V lost 5 bases and J 0 bases, leaving 7 bases between the germline ends. The CDR3 region has the DNA TGTGCCAGCTCAGATACTATGAACACTGAAGCTTTCTTT. As protein: CASSDTMNTEAFF.

Only a few counts were recorded for this clone. This chain connects TRBV18 to TRBJ1-5; unclear D gene. In germline, CDR1 is KGHSH, CDR2 LQKENI. This CDR3 has 13 amino acids. Trimming took 1 base from V and 4 from J, leaving 5 bases between them. The CDR3 bases are TGTGCCAGCTCACCACGAGGGAATCAGCCCCAGCATTTT. Encoded protein: CASSPRGNQPQHF.

This sequence joins TRBV11-2 and TRBJ1-1; D remains ambiguous. CDR1 is SGHAT, CDR2 FQNNGV, per germline. CDR3 length: 12 amino acids. With 10 bases removed from V and 0 bases from J, the gap between germline ends came to 9 bases. CDR3 residues: CANVALNTEAFF. The CDR3 bases are TGTGCCAACGTCGCCCTGAACACTGAAGCTTTCTTT.